This TCR beta chain stems from a study of blood T cell repertoires in COVID-19 (dated by TCRdb to 2020 to 2022). With regard to the full study: Samples covering the acute and convalescent phases of COVID-19 were provided by collaborators in the United States, Italy and Spain. The material from the prospective study consisted of cDNA or gDNA derived from T cells, B-cell-depleted T cells, or PBMCs. Subjects who had been exposed to COVID-19, were actively infected with it, or had recovered from it provided the deeply sampled blood TCRbeta repertoires that made up the dataset. The repertoires were released in a freely available public database meant as a resource for research on the immune response to SARS-CoV-2. Samples were obtained from the ongoing ImmuneRACE study (first 160 participants) and from some 1,200 subjects provided by 6 global collaborators. A de-identified subject ID, COVID-19 status, age in years and sex were almost always included in the sample metadata. Where available, HLA class I and class II types were taken from metadata supplied by the sample provider and were not determined by assay-based typing.

As concerns this clone: The antigen it recognizes is unknown. No base quality values were provided; no much bigger clone lies one nucleotide off.

The immunoSEQ Assay, a bias-controlled multiplex PCR, was used to amplify TCRbeta CDR3 regions from genomic DNA. Per the original workflow: Within the assay, amplification of reference gene primers was used to estimate how many nucleated cells each sample contained. To quantify the absolute abundance of each unique TCRbeta CDR3 rearrangement, sequence reads were collapsed and filtered. For each sample, productive Simpson clonality was calculated as the square root of Simpson's diversity index over productive rearrangements. Here the immuneACCESS table is served through TCRdb, limited to in-frame sequences with V and J called. Missing clones are a known gap in these copies; in checked studies unresolved V genes cover under half, and the rest lacks a known reason. Clone size and V and J calls were adopted from that table, with D and trimming inferred from the DNA. Counted in this sample were around 52,000 clones; around 80% of them appeared once. The top ten hold roughly 7.7% of the sample.

Collaborating institutions collected whole blood in K2EDTA tubes following their own protocols. For TCRbeta analysis, collaborators shipped samples as frozen whole blood, isolated PBMCs, or DNA extracted from either of those sample types. The paper's findings and limits, for the study overall: The amount of clinical and demographic metadata varied by source and participant and was provided uncurated.

What was sequenced was peripheral blood. This sequence was found in a woman older than 75 with acute or convalescent COVID-19.

In nucleotides, the sequence is TGTGCCAGTAGTATAGCCCCTCGGGGAGGCTACACCTTC. Translation gives CASSIAPRGGYTF. The sequence is built from TRBV19 and TRBJ1-2; the D gene cannot be resolved reliably. The CDR3 goes from the cysteine to the phenylalanine over 13 residues. The CDR3 DNA has 39 bases and is translated from base 1. CDR1 and CDR2, looked up from the germline V gene (reference sequence), are LNHDA and SQIVND. V is reduced by 1 base and J by 8 bases, leaving a spacing of 11 bases between them.